Listed here are 31 T cell receptor beta chains from one sample, sequenced in a study of molecular identifiers for immune sequencing clone quantification (dated by TCRdb to the late 2010s). The receptor library was made with PCR. Sequencing instrument: NextSeq 500. TCRdb ran its own pipeline on the public reads, namely fastp trimming at Q25 and MiXCR clone calling, and kept in-frame beta chains. Every entry covers one CDR3 protein and lists the most common genes and DNA from its rows. The sample table contains over 550,000 distinct CDR3 sequences; only one count was recorded for around 25% of them. Of the sample, 0.75% to 0.8% is held by the ten largest clones. The sample was naive CD8+ T cells from blood, with Jurkat cell RNA spiked in. The sample's cell subset or site, from its label and the paper: FACS-sorted CD8+CD4-CCR7+CD45RA+ naive T cells. Every receptor here comes from a human donor in good health. Some libraries in this study had Jurkat cell RNA spiked in.

This clonotype was seen only a few times. A much bigger clone sits one base away, suggesting this may be a read error. The J gene is TRBJ1-2, the V gene TRBV29-1; D remains ambiguous. This CDR3 is 12 amino acids long. The germline CDR1 and CDR2 sequences are SQVTM and ANQGSEA. The V end lost 3 bases, the J end lost 8 bases, and 13 bases lay between the germline ends. The CDR3 region has the DNA TGCAGCGTTGATCTGGACGGCCGGGGCTACACCTTC. It is translated as CSVDLDGRGYTF.

The chain has TRBV10-3 and TRBJ1-5; a possible D gene is TRBD1 (5 bases). The CDR3 length is 13 residues. Germline values: CDR1 ENHRY, CDR2 SYGVKD. Between the trimmed V and J ends, which lost 6 bases and 2 bases, there was a span of 8 bases. CDR3 nucleotides: TGTGCCATCAGCCTGGGGGGCAATCAGCCCCAGCATTTT. As protein: CAISLGGNQPQHF.

Notes on this clonotype: A much larger clone lies one base from this, so it may be a read error. This chain joins TRBV28 and TRBJ1-5; D remains unclear. There are 14 residues in the CDR3. Germline V lookup: CDR1 MDHEN, CDR2 SYDVKM. Deletions cut 5 bases from V and 5 bases from J, with 13 bases between. The DNA of the CDR3 is TGTGCCAGCAGTCCACGATACTTTGATCAGCCCCAGCATTTT. This sequence encodes CASSPRYFDQPQHF.

This clonotype was counted at least ten times. The chain is built from TRBV18 and TRBJ1-5; a weak D match, TRBD1 (5 bases). The CDR3 runs 13 residues. Germline CDR1 reads KGHSH; CDR2 reads LQKENI. Trimming removed 2 bases from V and 8 bases from J, with 10 bases in between. The CDR3 protein is CASSPGWGEPQHF. CDR3 nucleotide sequence: TGTGCCAGCTCACCAGGATGGGGGGAGCCCCAGCATTTT.

This clonotype was seen a few times. J is TRBJ1-5 and V is TRBV18, with D hard to call. Trimming took 2 bases from V and 4 from J, leaving 15 bases between them. CDR1 and CDR2 (germline): KGHSH, LQKENI. This CDR3 spans 16 amino acids. In nucleotides, the CDR3 is TGTGCCAGCTCACCAGGGTACTCTGGGGTAAATCAGCCCCAGCATTTT. Its translation is CASSPGYSGVNQPQHF.

The chain joins TRBV7-2 to TRBJ2-5, with 8 bases lining up with TRBD1. The CDR3 is 16 residues long. Germline V gene sequence: CDR1 SGHTA, CDR2 FQGNSA. The junction had 12 bases not matched to a gene; V was cut back by 5 bases and J by 4 bases. Here the CDR3 reads CASSLPKGQGVETQYF. In DNA form, the CDR3 reads TGTGCCAGCAGCCTACCTAAAGGACAGGGCGTAGAGACCCAGTACTTC.

This clonotype was observed many times. The chain couples TRBV7-9 to TRBJ2-3, with 14 nucleotides matching TRBD2. Trimming took 4 bases from V and 2 from J; bases not matched to a gene: 5. The V gene's germline CDR1 is SEHNR and CDR2 FQNEAQ (reference sequence). The CDR3 extends over 17 amino acids. The CDR3 spells CASSSGLAGETTDTQYF. The CDR3 nucleotides read TGTGCCAGCAGCTCGGGACTAGCGGGGGAGACCACAGATACGCAGTATTTT.

At least ten counts were recorded for this clonotype. The V and J genes are TRBV20-1 and TRBJ2-3; 10 nucleotides match TRBD2. From germline, CDR1 is DFQATT and CDR2 SNEGSKA (reference sequence). Trimming at V came to 1 base and at J to 4 bases, leaving 8 bases not matched to a gene. The CDR3 is made up of 16 amino acids. CDR3 in DNA: TGCAGTGCTAGAGGGAGCGGGGGGGCCCCCGCAGATACGCAGTATTTT. It yields the protein CSARGSGGAPADTQYF.

This clonotype was found many times. V gene TRBV4-1 combines with J gene TRBJ1-1; D is perhaps TRBD1 (6 bases). Germline CDR1 is MGHRA and CDR2 is YSYEKL. V lost 0 bases and J lost 5, with 10 bases in between. CDR3 length: 14 amino acids. CDR3: CASSQDTGTTEAFF. CDR3 sequence (DNA): TGCGCCAGCAGCCAAGATACCGGGACAACTGAAGCTTTCTTT.

V and J are TRBV19 and TRBJ1-3; D not certain. The CDR3 covers 14 residues. V lost 7 bases, J lost 0 bases, and 10 bases lay in between. Per germline, CDR1 LNHDA and CDR2 SQIVND (reference sequence). The CDR3 here is CASMTYSSGNTIYF. The CDR3 DNA is TGTGCCAGTATGACGTACAGCTCTGGAAACACCATATATTTT.

Ten or more counts support this clonotype. The rearrangement uses TRBV4-1 and TRBJ2-7; 7 nucleotides align to TRBD2. Germline CDR1 is MGHRA and CDR2 is YSYEKL. Trimming removed 1 base from V and 4 bases from J; junction bases left unmatched: 4. The CDR3 totals 14 residues. The CDR3 nucleotides read TGCGCCAGCAGCCAAGCGGGGGAGGGTTACGAGCAGTACTTC. The encoded protein is CASSQAGEGYEQYF.

A remark on this clonotype: The junction differs from germline at one of its ends, possibly a read error. The rearrangement links TRBV28 to TRBJ2-2; 9 bases fit TRBD2. The germline V gene has CDR1 MDHEN and CDR2 SYDVKM. The CDR3 sequence is 14 residues long. The CDR3 sequence is CASSFLAGTGVLFF. CDR3 bases: TGTGCCAGCAGTTTTCTAGCGGGAACCGGGGTGCTGTTTTTT. Based on the CDR3 plus reference TRBV28 and TRBJ2-2, the full variable domain is DVKVTQSSRYLVKRTGEKVFLECVQDMDHENMFWYRQDPGLGLRLIYFSYDVKMKEKGDIPEGYSVSREKKERFSLILESASTNQTSMYLCASSFLAGTGVLFFGEGSRLTVL.

This clonotype was counted only a few times. V gene TRBV18 combines with J gene TRBJ1-5, with D possibly TRBD1 on 6 matching bases. Germline V CDR1 and CDR2: KGHSH, LQKENI. The CDR3 contains 16 residues. V dropped 3 bases and J dropped 2 bases, with 14 bases sitting between them. CDR3 sequence reads: CASSPGGAWGNQPQHF. The CDR3 DNA follows: TGTGCCAGCTCACCGGGGGGGGCATGGGGCAATCAGCCCCAGCATTTT.

This clonotype was found many times. This CDR3 is CASSLQAGVYEQYF. CDR3 DNA sequence: TGTGCCAGCAGTTTACAAGCGGGAGTCTACGAGCAGTACTTC. This sequence joins TRBV27 and TRBJ2-7, with 8 bases identical to TRBD2. Germline V CDR1 and CDR2: MNHEY, SMNVEV (reference sequence). After removal of 2 bases from V and 3 bases from J, the junction contained 3 bases not matched to a gene. CDR3 size: 14 residues.

V and J are TRBV7-9 and TRBJ1-1; D may be TRBD1 (5 bases). CDR3 length: 14 residues. V gave up 7 bases and J gave up 1 base, with 13 bases separating them. CDR1 and CDR2 from the germline V gene are SEHNR and FQNEAQ (reference sequence). The CDR3 DNA is TGTGCCAGCACCGCTGGACAACCGAACACTGAAGCTTTCTTT. Its protein product is CASTAGQPNTEAFF.

This clonotype has ten or more counts. The rearrangement joins TRBV6-5 to TRBJ2-3; the match to TRBD2 covers 9 bases. The V gene's germline CDR1 is MNHEY and CDR2 SVGAGI. The CDR3 spans 15 residues. The trim removed 5 bases at V and 4 bases at J, leaving 7 bases unmatched. The CDR3 here is CASSPRPSGADTQYF. CDR3 coding DNA: TGTGCCAGCAGTCCCCGGCCTAGCGGGGCAGATACGCAGTATTTT.

This clonotype appeared a few times. A clone one base away is much larger, so this may be a read error. The V call is TRBV7-2, the J call TRBJ2-3, with 11 nucleotides matching TRBD2. The junction had 10 bases not matched to a gene; V was cut back by 4 bases and J by 10 bases. Germline CDR1 reads SGHTA; CDR2 reads FQGNSA. The CDR3 is made up of 15 amino acids. As DNA, the CDR3 is TGTGCCAGCAGCTACATAGCGGGGGGGCCGAGTTCGCAGTATTTT. Translating it yields CASSYIAGGPSSQYF.

Concerning this clonotype: A much larger clone lies a single base off, so this may be a read error. V gene TRBV14 combines with J gene TRBJ2-2; no clear D. V was clipped by 0 bases and J by 6 bases, with 5 bases between them. CDR3 length: 13 residues. Germline V gene data show CDR1 as SGHDN and CDR2 as FVKESK. CDR3 in DNA: TGTGCCAGCAGCCAAGATGTGTCCGGGGAGCTGTTTTTT. Protein sequence: CASSQDVSGELFF.

The V and J genes are TRBV20-1 and TRBJ2-7; possibly TRBD1 for D (6 bases). The CDR3 sequence is 12 residues long. Germline CDR1 and CDR2: DFQATT and SNEGSKA (reference sequence). With 6 bases removed from V and 4 bases from J, the gap between germline ends came to 13 bases. CDR3 bases: TGCAGTGCCACGGACAGTTCTTACGAGCAGTACTTC. It encodes CSATDSSYEQYF.

This clonotype has ten or more counts. The CDR3 region has the DNA TGTGCCACCAGCAGAGTTCGGGGGCAAGAGACCCAGTACTTC. Protein sequence: CATSRVRGQETQYF. V is TRBV15 and J is TRBJ2-5, with D tentatively TRBD2 (6 bases). The CDR3 has 14 residues. The germline gives CDR1 LNHNV, CDR2 YYDKDF (reference sequence). V lost 1 base and J 2 bases, leaving 8 bases between the germline ends. The variable domain in full, with the rest retrieved from reference TRBV15 and TRBJ2-5, is DAMVIQNPRYQVTQFGKPVTLSCSQTLNHNVMYWYQQKSSQAPKLLFHYYDKDFNNEADTPDNFQSRRPNTSFCFLDIRSPGLGDTAMYLCATSRVRGQETQYFGPGTRLLVL.

About this clonotype: A much more abundant neighbour one base away suggests this may be a read error. The CDR3 DNA is TGTGCCGGCAGCTTGGGGGGTCTAGCAGATACGCAGTATTTT. This translates into CAGSLGGLADTQYF. The chain joins TRBV5-3 to TRBJ2-3; weak D call: TRBD2 (6 bases). TRBV5-3 is placed among ORFs of uncertain function. Trimming removed 10 bases at V and 4 bases at J, with 19 bases between. There are 14 residues in the CDR3.

A remark on this clonotype: The junction departs from germline at one end; a sequencing error may be responsible. CDR3 in amino acids: CASSTSRGLTGELFF. As DNA, the CDR3 is TGTGCTAGCAGCACCTCGAGGGGGTTGACCGGGGAGCTGTTTTTT. The chain employs TRBV7-7 and TRBJ2-2; maybe TRBD1 (6 bases). From germline, CDR1 is SSHAT and CDR2 FNYEAQ (reference sequence). CDR3 size: 15 residues.

This clonotype was detected many times. The J gene is TRBJ2-2, the V gene TRBV7-9; D not certain. CDR3 length: 12 amino acids. The V gene's germline CDR1 is SEHNR and CDR2 FQNEAQ (reference sequence). The V gene lost 2 bases and the J gene lost 5 bases, with 3 bases spanning the gap. The CDR3 sequence: CASSLQTGELFF. The CDR3 nucleotides read TGTGCCAGCAGCTTACAGACCGGGGAGCTGTTTTTT.

The table lists this clonotype with a few counts. This rearrangement joins TRBV6-2 or TRBV6-3 to TRBJ2-3; D perhaps matches TRBD1 (5 bases). This CDR3 region has 16 residues. The germline gives CDR1 MNHEY, CDR2 SVGEGT. Trimming took off 2 bases at V and 6 bases at J, with 18 bases between the two ends. CDR3 in amino acids: CASSYGARKLGDTQYF. The CDR3 nucleotides are TGTGCCAGCAGTTACGGGGCTCGCAAATTGGGGGATACGCAGTATTTT.

As to this clonotype: A read error may be the cause here, since a much bigger clone is one base away. The J gene is TRBJ2-3, the V gene TRBV30; D not certain. This CDR3 is built from 15 residues. Germline V lookup: CDR1 GTSNPN, CDR2 SVGIG (reference sequence). The CDR3 sequence is CARSTGRTNTDTQYF. CDR3 in DNA: TGTGCCAGGAGTACCGGACGGACGAACACAGATACGCAGTATTTT.

This clonotype was seen a handful of times. The chain joins TRBV7-6 to TRBJ2-7; 11 nucleotides align to TRBD2. The CDR3 loop spans 15 amino acids. Trimming cost V 5 bases and J 3 bases; bases outside gene matches: 6. Per germline, CDR1 SGHVS and CDR2 FNYEAQ. The CDR3 is CASSPGLAVGYEQYF. In DNA, the CDR3 is TGTGCCAGCAGCCCGGGACTAGCGGTCGGCTACGAGCAGTACTTC.

This clonotype was counted at least ten times. This rearrangement joins TRBV7-2 to TRBJ1-1; 7 nucleotides align to TRBD1. Per germline, CDR1 SGHTA and CDR2 FQGNSA. The CDR3 runs 14 residues. V gave up 3 bases and J gave up 3 bases; unmatched junction bases: 4. As DNA, the CDR3 is TGTGCCAGCAGCTTCCTTGGGACAGACACTGAAGCTTTCTTT. It is translated as CASSFLGTDTEAFF. The variable domain in full, with the rest retrieved from reference TRBV7-2 and TRBJ1-1, is GAGVSQSPSNKVTEKGKDVELRCDPISGHTALYWYRQSLGQGLEFLIYFQGNSAPDKSGLPSDRFSAERTGGSVSTLTIQRTQQEDSAVYLCASSFLGTDTEAFFGQGTRLTVV.

This clonotype was seen more than once but under ten times. The J gene is TRBJ2-7, the V gene TRBV19; possibly TRBD2 for D (5 bases). Germline V gene sequence: CDR1 LNHDA, CDR2 SQIVND (reference sequence). V lost 3 bases to trimming and J lost 2 bases, with 11 bases between them. The CDR3 spans 14 residues. CDR3 in amino acids: CASSMSGRAYEQYF. CDR3 bases: TGTGCCAGTAGTATGTCGGGGAGAGCCTACGAGCAGTACTTC.

The V and J genes are TRBV4-3 and TRBJ2-7, with D maybe TRBD1 (6 bases). From germline, CDR1 is LGHNA and CDR2 YSLEER. The V end was cut by 2 bases, the J end by 4 bases, with 15 bases between. The CDR3 runs to 15 residues. CDR3: CASSQNRDIGYEQYF. The CDR3 nucleotides are TGCGCCAGCAGCCAAAACAGGGACATCGGGTACGAGCAGTACTTC.

This clonotype was seen only once. With a much larger clone just one base away, this may be a read error. The rearrangement links TRBV27 to TRBJ2-2; unclear D gene. Germline CDR1 is MNHEY and CDR2 is SMNVEV (reference sequence). This CDR3 spans 14 amino acids. DNA of the CDR3: TGTGCCAGCAGTTTAATAGGGAACACCAGGGAGCTGTTTTTT. It codes for CASSLIGNTRELFF.

A remark on this clonotype: This may be a read error: a much more frequent sequence differs by one nucleotide. The CDR3 coding sequence is TGTGCCGGCAGCCCCGACACTCGACAAGAGACCCAGTACTTC. Residues: CAGSPDTRQETQYF. The chain combines TRBV13 with TRBJ2-5; D is uncertain. CDR1 and CDR2 from the germline V gene are PRHDT and FYEKMQ (reference sequence). There are 14 residues in the CDR3.